These 3 T cell receptor beta chains were all obtained from the same sample, sequenced in a study of chronic HIV infection and antiretroviral therapy. TCRdb re-analysed the 5' RACE reads in MiXCR, keeping a single row per CDR3 protein. The sample has approximately 30,000 distinct CDR3 sequences; about 9.7% are singletons. Sequencing used peripheral blood. These receptors were obtained from an adult who had HIV and had not received antiretroviral therapy, or was an uninfected healthy control (not recorded which).

The chain uses TRBV29-1 and TRBJ2-7, with 9 positions matching TRBD1. Germline CDR1 reads SQVTM; CDR2 reads ANQGSEA. The CDR3 sequence is 15 residues long. Trimming removed 4 bases from V and 3 bases from J; junction bases left unmatched: 10. In DNA form, the CDR3 reads TGCAGCGTTGTGGACAGGGGAACCAGATTCTACGAGCAGTACTTC. It is translated as CSVVDRGTRFYEQYF.

In its sample, this clonotype was seen many times. This chain uses TRBV2 with TRBJ2-7, with D unclear. V was pared by 4 bases and J by 7 bases, with 8 bases between. This CDR3 comprises 11 residues. From germline, CDR1 is SNHLY and CDR2 FYNNEI. The CDR3 loop is CASSALFEQYF. CDR3 coding DNA: TGTGCCAGCAGTGCCCTTTTTGAGCAGTACTTC.

The J gene is TRBJ1-6, the V gene TRBV3-1; D perhaps matches TRBD1 (6 bases). This CDR3 spans 14 amino acids. Germline CDR1 and CDR2: LGHDT and YNNKEL (reference sequence). Trimming left V 4 bases short and J 7 bases short, with 11 bases between. The CDR3 DNA reads TGTGCCAGCAGCCTCCCGACAGGAAATTCACCCCTCCACTTT. Translating it yields CASSLPTGNSPLHF.